This T cell receptor (beta chain) was obtained from a study of control samples from healthy donors and cancer patients. This table comes from immunoSEQ multiplex PCR, and its TCRdb copy is limited to in-frame clones, with some not included. The sample lists 60,000 to 75,000 clones; about nine tenths were seen once. Trimming cost V 0 bases and J 4 bases, with 12 bases left between them. The germline CDR1 and CDR2 sequences are MNHNS and SASEGT. The CDR3 spans 15 residues. The TCR originated in a man in his sixties with colorectal cancer. This chain joins TRBV6-1 and TRBJ2-5; TRBD1 might be the D (5 bases). The specimen was PBMCs. This chain's CDR3 is CASSEAPVGRETQYF. The CDR3, as DNA: TGTGCCAGCAGTGAAGCGCCAGTGGGGCGAGAGACCCAGTACTTC.